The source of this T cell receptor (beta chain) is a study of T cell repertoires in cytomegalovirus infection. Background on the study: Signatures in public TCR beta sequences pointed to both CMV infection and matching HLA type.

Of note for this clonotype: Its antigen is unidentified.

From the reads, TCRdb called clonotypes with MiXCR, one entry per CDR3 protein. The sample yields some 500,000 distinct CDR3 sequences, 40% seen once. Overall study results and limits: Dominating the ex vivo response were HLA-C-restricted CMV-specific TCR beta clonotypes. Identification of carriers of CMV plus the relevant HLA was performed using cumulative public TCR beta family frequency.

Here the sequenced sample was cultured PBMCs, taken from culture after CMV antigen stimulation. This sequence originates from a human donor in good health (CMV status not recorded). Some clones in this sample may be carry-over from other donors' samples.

CDR3 nucleotide sequence: TGTGCCAGCAGCTCCCCCGGAGGGGTGGGGAATAACGAGCAGTACTTC. Protein sequence: CASSSPGGVGNNEQYF. The J gene is TRBJ2-7, the V gene TRBV27, with D tentatively TRBD2 (6 bases). Trimming took off 6 bases at V and 5 bases at J, with 23 bases between the two ends. This CDR3 contains 16 residues. Per the germline V gene, CDR1 is MNHEY and CDR2 is SMNVEV (reference sequence).